This TCR beta chain was sequenced for a study of CD8 T cells in Susac syndrome. Study as a whole: Patients with Susac syndrome were, at the time of blood collection, therapy-naive, maintained on corticosteroids, or maintained on intravenous immunoglobulin alone.

Reverse transcription of roughly 0.5 to 1 ug RNA was carried out with random hexamers. TCR beta CDR3 was amplified by immunoSEQ covering 54 Vbeta and 13 Jbeta. TCRdb re-derived calls from the immunoSEQ multiplex PCR reads in MiXCR, one entry per CDR3 protein. The sample includes some 200,000 distinct CDR3 sequences, roughly 91% seen only once; the top ten take around 0.1%. CD8+ and CD4+ blood T cells underwent TCR beta sequencing. V lost 0 bases to trimming and J lost 9 bases, with 22 bases between them. The germline gives CDR1 KGHSH, CDR2 LQKENI. This CDR3 has 17 amino acids. The clonotype was recovered from a human donor with Susac syndrome. The material sequenced was CD4+ T cells from PBMCs. The chain couples TRBV18 to TRBJ2-3; D is ambiguous. DNA of the CDR3: TGTGCCAGCTCACCACCGGGCAGGCCCTATAACCAATTCACGCAGTATTTT. Translating gives CASSPPGRPYNQFTQYF.